The 20 T cell receptor beta chains below were found in one sample sequenced in a study of OX40 agonist ivuxolimab in advanced cancers. Profiled with immunoSEQ multiplex PCR; TCRdb holds only in-frame clones, not every one. The repertoire includes nearly 65,000 clones, 91% of them detected once, and around 3.9% sits in the top ten. The sample in question was CD4+ or CD8+ T cells sorted from blood, obtained in a trial of the OX40 agonist ivuxolimab. The receptors derive from an adult with an advanced solid tumor such as melanoma, head and neck, liver or kidney cancer.

This clone appeared once. The chain links TRBV4-1 to TRBJ2-1, with 10 bases matching TRBD2. The CDR3 consists of 17 residues. The germline V gene has CDR1 MGHRA and CDR2 YSYEKL. J gave up 4 bases and V 4 bases, and 10 bases lay outside the gene matches. Written as DNA, the CDR3 is TGCGCCAGCAGCCGAGAGCCTCTAGCGGGAGATTACAATGAGCAGTTCTTC. Amino acid sequence: CASSREPLAGDYNEQFF.

CDR3 sequence: CASSPGGHEAFF. CDR3 coding DNA: TGCGCCAGCAGCCCCGGGGGTCATGAAGCTTTCTTT. The J gene is TRBJ1-1, the V gene TRBV4-1, with a possible D match to TRBD1 (5 bases). The CDR3 is 12 residues long. Trimming removed 4 bases from V and 7 bases from J, with 10 bases in between. The germline V gene encodes CDR1 MGHRA and CDR2 YSYEKL.

Here the CDR3 DNA reads TGTGCCAGCAAAGACAGGGGGGGGCTTGAAGCTTTCTTT. Residues: CASKDRGGLEAFF. J is TRBJ1-1 and V is TRBV6-1, with TRBD1 identical over 9 bases. With 7 bases clipped from V and 7 bases from J, the junction kept 7 bases outside the gene matches. This CDR3 is built from 13 residues. The germline V gene has CDR1 MNHNS and CDR2 SASEGT.

The rearrangement joins TRBV19 to TRBJ2-1; 7 nucleotides align to TRBD2. The germline CDR1 and CDR2 sequences are LNHDA and SQIVND (reference sequence). V shed 9 bases, J shed 6 bases, and the junction held 11 bases outside the gene matches. The length of the CDR3 is 14 residues. CDR3 DNA: TGTGCCAGCCGAGCGGGGTCCCTATTCAATGAGCAGTTCTTC. This translates into CASRAGSLFNEQFF. The full variable domain, in which reference TRBV19 and TRBJ2-1 provide the parts outside the CDR3, is DGGITQSPKYLFRKEGQNVTLSCEQNLNHDAMYWYRQDPGQGLRLIYYSQIVNDFQKGDIAEGYSVSREKKESFPLTVTSAQKNPTAFYLCASRAGSLFNEQFFGPGTRLTVL.

The V call is TRBV4-3, the J call TRBJ2-1, with D maybe TRBD2 (5 bases). The V and J ends lost 3 bases and 8 bases respectively, with 20 bases between them. Germline V gene data show CDR1 as LGHNA and CDR2 as YSLEER. This CDR3 contains 16 residues. The CDR3 reads CASSHALGQTRDEQFF. The CDR3 DNA follows: TGCGCCAGCAGCCACGCTTTAGGGCAAACTAGGGATGAGCAGTTCTTC.

The rearrangement uses TRBV6-5 and TRBJ2-2; D ambiguous. The CDR3 sequence is 14 residues long. Germline-derived CDR1 and CDR2 are MNHEY and SVGAGI. The V and J ends lost 4 bases and 1 base respectively, with 7 bases between them. The CDR3 bases are TGTGCCAGCAGTTCCACGATGAACACCGGGGAGCTGTTTTTT. Its translation: CASSSTMNTGELFF.

This chain connects TRBV4-1 to TRBJ2-6; D not resolved. Trimming shortened V by 2 bases and J by 3 bases, and 5 bases separated the two germline ends. The CDR3 is made up of 14 amino acids. Germline CDR1 reads MGHRA; CDR2 reads YSYEKL. CDR3 protein: CASSQWVGANVLTF. CDR3 nucleotides: TGCGCCAGCAGCCAATGGGTTGGGGCCAACGTCCTGACTTTC.

Judged by abundance, this clone is medium-sized. This CDR3 is CASSPGLAGAGATGELFF. As DNA, the CDR3 is TGTGCCAGCAGCCCCGGACTAGCGGGAGCGGGGGCGACCGGGGAGCTGTTTTTT. The V call is TRBV7-9, the J call TRBJ2-2; 13 bases fit TRBD2. Germline CDR1 and CDR2: SEHNR and FQNEAQ (reference sequence). Trimming at V came to 5 bases and at J to 5 bases, leaving 11 bases not matched to a gene. This CDR3 is 18 amino acids long.

The rearrangement uses TRBV6-5 and TRBJ1-1; D ambiguous. Germline values: CDR1 MNHEY, CDR2 SVGAGI. The CDR3 loop spans 15 amino acids. The V and J ends lost 6 bases and 1 base respectively, with 15 bases between them. For the CDR3, the DNA is TGTGCCAGCAGACCCCTGGCGGGTTGGAACACTGAAGCTTTCTTT. Translated: CASRPLAGWNTEAFF.

CDR3 protein: CASSVANTEAFF. For the CDR3, the DNA is TGCGCCAGCAGCGTCGCCAACACTGAAGCTTTCTTT. This chain links TRBV5-1 with TRBJ1-1; D unresolved. The CDR3 loop spans 12 amino acids. Germline V gene lookup returns CDR1 SGHRS and CDR2 YFSETQ. V was trimmed by 4 bases and J by 2 bases, leaving 6 bases between them.

This chain joins TRBV6-1 and TRBJ2-5; D remains unclear. Trimming left V 0 bases short and J 1 base short, with 12 bases between. CDR3 size: 16 residues. Germline CDR1 MNHNS, CDR2 SASEGT. The CDR3, as DNA: TGTGCCAGCAGTGAAGCCAGATACCGGTCCCAAGAGACCCAGTACTTC. Amino acid sequence: CASSEARYRSQETQYF.

This chain connects TRBV5-8 to TRBJ2-1, with 14 bases aligning to TRBD2. This CDR3 contains 16 residues. J was trimmed by 4 bases and V by 3 bases; bases with no gene match: 3. The germline gives CDR1 SGHTS, CDR2 YDEGEE. The CDR3 bases are TGTGCCAGCAGCTGGACTAGCGGGGGGCTTTACAATGAGCAGTTCTTC. Amino acids: CASSWTSGGLYNEQFF.

The rearrangement links TRBV6-5 to TRBJ1-6; perhaps TRBD1 as D (5 bases). CDR3 size: 15 residues. In germline, CDR1 is MNHEY, CDR2 SVGAGI. Trimming took 6 bases from V and 4 from J, leaving 13 bases between them. The CDR3 region has the DNA TGTGCCAGCAGCCCCGGGACTGCTTATAATTCACCCCTCCACTTT. It codes for CASSPGTAYNSPLHF.

This clone appeared once. This chain links TRBV2 with TRBJ2-3; D could derive from TRBD1 or TRBD2 (5 bases each). The V and J ends lost 9 bases and 0 bases respectively, with 13 bases between them. Germline V gene lookup returns CDR1 SNHLY and CDR2 FYNNEI. The CDR3 is 14 residues long. CDR3 sequence: CARGTTVSTDTQYF. CDR3 sequence (DNA): TGTGCCAGAGGGACGACGGTTAGCACAGATACGCAGTATTTT.

V usage is TRBV7-9 and J usage is TRBJ2-5, with a possible D match to TRBD1 (7 bases). The CDR3 length is 16 residues. Trimming left V 1 base short and J 5 bases short, with 17 bases between. Germline V lookup: CDR1 SEHNR, CDR2 FQNEAQ (reference sequence). CDR3 in amino acids: CASSLERQGGWETQYF. The CDR3 DNA sequence: TGTGCCAGCAGCTTAGAACGTCAGGGGGGTTGGGAGACCCAGTACTTC.

This chain joins TRBV4-3 and TRBJ1-1; D is unresolved. V was cut by 3 bases and J by 1 base, with 6 bases left in between. This CDR3 is built from 13 residues. Germline V gives CDR1 LGHNA, CDR2 YSLEER. The CDR3 DNA is TGCGCCAGCAGCCAGTTCCGGAACACTGAAGCTTTCTTT. This encodes CASSQFRNTEAFF.

This rearrangement joins TRBV2 to TRBJ2-4, with D possibly matching TRBD2 (7 bases). The CDR3 has 16 amino acids. Trimming took 0 bases from V and 7 from J, leaving 16 bases between them. Germline CDR1 is SNHLY and CDR2 is FYNNEI. CDR3 DNA: TGTGCCAGCAGTGAAGCGGGGGAGGGGGTAGGCAACATTCAGTACTTC. This encodes CASSEAGEGVGNIQYF.

The chain recombines TRBV11-2 with TRBJ2-3; D call uncertain. This CDR3 is built from 10 residues. Germline V CDR1 and CDR2: SGHAT, FQNNGV. The V gene lost 5 bases and the J gene lost 3 bases, with 0 bases spanning the gap. The CDR3 bases are TGTGCCAGCAGCACAGATACGCAGTATTTT. Encoded protein: CASSTDTQYF.

The V and J genes are TRBV19 and TRBJ1-2; D remains unclear. CDR1 and CDR2 (germline): LNHDA, SQIVND (reference sequence). CDR3 length: 14 amino acids. Deletions cut 2 bases from V and 2 bases from J, with 9 bases between. The CDR3 spells CASSISGENYGYTF. The CDR3 nucleotides read TGTGCCAGTAGTATATCAGGAGAAAACTATGGCTACACCTTC.

The chain combines TRBV6-4 with TRBJ2-3, with 12 positions matching TRBD1. The junction had 7 bases not matched to a gene; V was cut back by 3 bases and J by 3 bases. Germline V gene sequence: CDR1 MRHNA, CDR2 SNTAGT. This CDR3 is built from 17 residues. The CDR3 here is CASSDSGTGGETDTQYF. The DNA of the CDR3 is TGTGCCAGCAGTGATTCCGGGACAGGGGGCGAAACAGATACGCAGTATTTT.